The 25 T cell receptor beta chains in this list originate from one sample, sequenced in a study of cytomegalovirus exposure and HLA in healthy donors. 13 Jbeta primers and 60 Vbeta primers were used for the PCR. Sequencing was performed with immunoSEQ multiplex PCR; in TCRdb, only in-frame clones are kept and a portion is missing. Of some 180,000 clones listed, more than 65% are singletons. The specimen sequenced was PBMCs. The receptors shown here come from a woman aged 30 to 39 in good health and CMV-seropositive.

This clone has a handful of counts. V gene TRBV18 combines with J gene TRBJ2-7; 12 bases align to TRBD1. Germline CDR1 reads KGHSH; CDR2 reads LQKENI. The ends lost 2 bases at V and 3 bases at J; junction bases unmatched: 2. The CDR3 totals 15 residues. The DNA for the CDR3 is TGTGCCAGCTCACCAGGGGACAGGGGGCACTACGAGCAGTACTTC. Translation: CASSPGDRGHYEQYF. Full variable domain (remainder filled in from reference TRBV18 and TRBJ2-7): NAGVMQNPRHLVRRRGQEARLRCSPMKGHSHVYWYRQLPEEGLKFMVYLQKENIIDESGMPKERFSAEFPKEGPSILRIQQVVRGDSAAYFCASSPGDRGHYEQYFGPGTRLTVT.

This chain uses TRBV28 with TRBJ1-4, with a possible D match to TRBD1 (5 bases). V was trimmed by 3 bases and J by 8 bases, leaving 7 bases between them. CDR1 and CDR2 (germline): MDHEN, SYDVKM. The CDR3 length is 12 residues. Written as DNA, the CDR3 is TGTGCCAGCAGTTTTGGGGGGGAAAAACTGTTTTTT. Residues: CASSFGGEKLFF.

The chain employs TRBV28 and TRBJ1-4; 8 bases agree with TRBD1. Unmatched junction bases numbered 9, after V lost 4 bases and J lost 8 bases. The CDR3 covers 15 residues. CDR1 is MDHEN and CDR2 is SYDVKM in the germline V gene. CDR3: CASSSIRGQGEKLFF. CDR3 nucleotides: TGTGCCAGCAGTTCCATCAGGGGGCAGGGGGAAAAACTGTTTTTT.

The V and J genes are TRBV5-5 and TRBJ1-6; a weak D match, TRBD1 (6 bases). The CDR3 covers 14 residues. V shed 4 bases and J shed 7 bases, with 12 bases lying between them. Germline V lookup: CDR1 SGHKS, CDR2 YYEKEE (reference sequence). The CDR3 coding sequence is TGTGCCAGCAGCCCAGGACAGAGGAATTCACCCCTCCACTTT. Translation gives CASSPGQRNSPLHF.

This chain uses TRBV5-1 with TRBJ2-3; a weak D match, TRBD1 (5 bases). This CDR3 is 16 amino acids long. Per the germline V gene, CDR1 is SGHRS and CDR2 is YFSETQ. Trimming cost V 2 bases and J 0 bases, with 13 bases left between them. The CDR3 sequence is CASSFRGPASTDTQYF. Here the CDR3 DNA reads TGCGCCAGCAGCTTTAGGGGTCCGGCCAGCACAGATACGCAGTATTTT.

This sequence joins TRBV5-4 and TRBJ1-5, with D hard to call. Germline CDR1 and CDR2: SGHNT and YYREEE (reference sequence). The CDR3 has 12 amino acids. V was cut by 4 bases and J by 6 bases, with 8 bases left in between. CDR3 sequence (DNA): TGTGCCAGCAGCCGGGAGGGTCAGCCCCAGCATTTT. Its protein product is CASSREGQPQHF.

V gene TRBV7-8 combines with J gene TRBJ2-7, with a weak D call TRBD2 (6 bases). The CDR3 length is 13 residues. V was cut by 5 bases and J by 3 bases, with 11 bases left in between. Germline-derived CDR1 and CDR2 are SGHVS and FQNEAQ. In DNA form, the CDR3 reads TGTGCCAGCAGCGAGGGACTTAACTACGAGCAGTACTTC. It yields the protein CASSEGLNYEQYF.

This chain connects TRBV19 to TRBJ2-5; weak D call: TRBD1 (6 bases). Germline V lookup: CDR1 LNHDA, CDR2 SQIVND (reference sequence). This CDR3 contains 12 residues. Trimming shortened V by 11 bases and J by 1 base, and 11 bases separated the two germline ends. The CDR3 protein is CAPEGGQETQYF. The CDR3 DNA reads TGTGCCCCCGAAGGGGGCCAAGAGACCCAGTACTTC.

This chain links TRBV18 with TRBJ1-2, with 7 bases identical to TRBD1. The CDR3 sequence is 13 residues long. CDR1 KGHSH and CDR2 LQKENI come from the germline V gene. After removal of 5 bases from V and 3 bases from J, the junction contained 3 bases not matched to a gene. The CDR3 coding sequence is TGTGCCAGCTCAATAGACAGGGACTATGGCTACACCTTC. Translation gives CASSIDRDYGYTF.

The V call is TRBV7-2, the J call TRBJ1-3; 7 bases fit TRBD1. Trimming took 2 bases from V and 4 from J; bases not matched to a gene: 5. Germline loops: CDR1 SGHTA, CDR2 FQGNSA. The CDR3 totals 15 residues. CDR3 sequence reads: CASSLQRGPGNTIYF. The CDR3 nucleotides are TGTGCCAGCAGCTTACAGAGGGGGCCCGGAAACACCATATATTTT.

The chain combines TRBV5-8 with TRBJ2-5; D might be TRBD1 (5 bases). Germline V CDR1 and CDR2: SGHTS, YDEGEE. The CDR3 contains 13 residues. Trimming removed 4 bases at V and 7 bases at J, with 14 bases between. The DNA for the CDR3 is TGTGCCAGCAGCCGACGAACTACAGGGACCCAGTACTTC. It encodes CASSRRTTGTQYF.

This chain connects TRBV5-1 to TRBJ2-5; 7 bases are shared with TRBD1. Germline V gives CDR1 SGHRS, CDR2 YFSETQ. The CDR3 is made up of 14 amino acids. After removal of 3 bases from V and 4 bases from J, the junction contained 6 bases not matched to a gene. The CDR3 here is CASSWDSFAETQYF. The CDR3 bases are TGCGCCAGCAGCTGGGACAGCTTCGCAGAGACCCAGTACTTC.

A few counts support this clone. The rearrangement joins TRBV18 to TRBJ1-6, with unresolved D. Germline CDR1 KGHSH, CDR2 LQKENI. V dropped 1 base and J dropped 1 base, with 5 bases sitting between them. The CDR3 sequence is 15 residues long. In DNA form, the CDR3 reads TGTGCCAGCTCACCACGGGAGTCCTATAATTCACCCCTCCACTTT. Protein product: CASSPRESYNSPLHF.

V usage is TRBV29-1 and J usage is TRBJ1-4; 8 bases are shared with TRBD1. With V trimmed by 7 bases and J by 2 bases, 6 bases remained unmatched. Germline lookup yields CDR1 SQVTM and CDR2 ANQGSEA. CDR3 length equals 14 residues. CDR3 loop: CSAEDRETNEKLFF. The CDR3 DNA sequence: TGCAGCGCCGAGGACAGGGAGACTAATGAAAAACTGTTTTTT.

The rearrangement links TRBV7-8 to TRBJ2-1, with 7 bases lining up with TRBD1. Germline V gene lookup returns CDR1 SGHVS and CDR2 FQNEAQ. V lost 4 bases, J lost 9 bases, and 6 bases stayed unmatched. This CDR3 has 13 residues. The CDR3 loop reads CASSSSPGGEQFF. DNA of the CDR3: TGTGCCAGCAGCTCGAGCCCAGGGGGTGAGCAGTTCTTC.

The V call is TRBV28, the J call TRBJ1-6, with TRBD1 as a possible D gene (6 bases). Germline values: CDR1 MDHEN, CDR2 SYDVKM. The CDR3 is made up of 16 amino acids. Trimming left V 3 bases short and J 7 bases short, with 16 bases between. Here the CDR3 DNA reads TGTGCCAGCAGTTTGTCTGGGGGGGGCGGAAATTCACCCCTCCACTTT. It translates to CASSLSGGGGNSPLHF.

The chain carries TRBV5-1 and TRBJ2-7, with D perhaps TRBD2 (6 bases). The length of the CDR3 is 15 residues. In germline, CDR1 is SGHRS, CDR2 YFSETQ. V lost 0 bases to trimming and J lost 2 bases, with 12 bases between them. CDR3 in DNA: TGCGCCAGCAGCTTGGCGGGGGAAAGGGCCTACGAGCAGTACTTC. This gives the protein CASSLAGERAYEQYF.

This clone was detected once. The rearrangement joins TRBV28 to TRBJ2-1, with a tentative D call TRBD2 (6 bases). The germline V gene has CDR1 MDHEN and CDR2 SYDVKM. The CDR3 is made up of 16 amino acids. With 6 bases removed from V and 6 bases from J, the gap between germline ends came to 21 bases. The CDR3 nucleotides read TGTGCCAGCAGCGCCTCCGGGACTCTAGACCCCAATGAGCAGTTCTTC. Translated: CASSASGTLDPNEQFF.

This chain joins TRBV11-3 and TRBJ2-7; D not resolved. Germline assignment: CDR1 SGHNT and CDR2 YENEEA. The V and J ends lost 2 bases and 1 base respectively, with 6 bases between them. This CDR3 region has 13 residues. The CDR3 region has the DNA TGTGCCAGCAGCTTATTCGGGTCCTACGAGCAGTACTTC. Its translation: CASSLFGSYEQYF.

This clone showed up just a few times. V gene TRBV7-6 combines with J gene TRBJ1-6, with TRBD1 as a possible D gene (6 bases). Trimming left V 2 bases short and J 1 base short, with 21 bases between. The CDR3 is 20 amino acids. The germline CDR1 and CDR2 sequences are SGHVS and FNYEAQ. CDR3 nucleotides: TGTGCCAGCAGCTTAATGGGACATGATTCGAGGTTGTCCTATAATTCACCCCTCCACTTT. Its protein is CASSLMGHDSRLSYNSPLHF.

This clone was counted between two and nine times. The genes are TRBV5-4 and TRBJ2-5; TRBD1 aligns across 7 bases. Germline V gene data show CDR1 as SGHNT and CDR2 as YYREEE (reference sequence). V lost 2 bases, J lost 6 bases, and 13 bases stayed unmatched. The length of the CDR3 is 16 residues. CDR3: CASSLSARGKKKTQYF. In nucleotides, the CDR3 is TGTGCCAGCAGCTTAAGTGCCAGGGGGAAGAAAAAGACCCAGTACTTC.

The rearrangement joins TRBV28 to TRBJ2-4; 7 bases match TRBD2. There are 12 residues in the CDR3. The junction had 1 base not matched to a gene; V was cut back by 2 bases and J by 9 bases. Germline CDR1 reads MDHEN; CDR2 reads SYDVKM. CDR3 sequence (DNA): TGTGCCAGCAGTTTAAGGGAGGGCATTCAGTACTTC. Translating it yields CASSLREGIQYF.

A note on this clone: At the DNA level, this CDR3 is encoded by other sequences in the same sample as well. The rearrangement uses TRBV7-6 and TRBJ2-3, with 12 bases identical to TRBD1. This CDR3 contains 16 residues. The trim removed 5 bases at V and 6 bases at J, leaving 9 bases unmatched. Looked up from germline, CDR1 is SGHVS and CDR2 is FNYEAQ. CDR3 bases: TGTGCCAGCAGCCGCCCGGGGACAGGGGGCTCGGATACGCAGTATTTT. Protein sequence: CASSRPGTGGSDTQYF.

Remarks on this clone: In the same sample, other DNA sequences code for this CDR3. CDR3 protein: CASSQGQGNSNQPQHF. CDR3 coding DNA: TGTGCCAGCAGCCAGGGACAGGGAAATAGCAATCAGCCCCAGCATTTT. The V gene is TRBV7-2, the J gene TRBJ1-5, with TRBD1 matching over 9 bases. The V gene end was trimmed by 5 bases and the J gene end by 0 bases; junction bases not matched to a gene: 5. CDR1 and CDR2 (germline): SGHTA, FQGNSA. This CDR3 is built from 16 residues.

This chain uses TRBV5-4 with TRBJ2-1, with 7 bases that match TRBD2. V was pared by 4 bases and J by 2 bases, with 12 bases of the junction left unmatched. The germline V gene encodes CDR1 SGHNT and CDR2 YYREEE (reference sequence). This CDR3 comprises 17 residues. The DNA of the CDR3 is TGTGCCAGCAGCCCGCGAATCAGCGGGGTTACCTACAATGAGCAGTTCTTC. Residues: CASSPRISGVTYNEQFF. Full variable domain (outside the CDR3, taken from reference TRBV5-4 and TRBJ2-1): ETGVTQSPTHLIKTRGQQVTLRCSSQSGHNTVSWYQQALGQGPQFIFQYYREEENGRGNFPPRFSGLQFPNYSSELNVNALELDDSALYLCASSPRISGVTYNEQFFGPGTRLTVL.